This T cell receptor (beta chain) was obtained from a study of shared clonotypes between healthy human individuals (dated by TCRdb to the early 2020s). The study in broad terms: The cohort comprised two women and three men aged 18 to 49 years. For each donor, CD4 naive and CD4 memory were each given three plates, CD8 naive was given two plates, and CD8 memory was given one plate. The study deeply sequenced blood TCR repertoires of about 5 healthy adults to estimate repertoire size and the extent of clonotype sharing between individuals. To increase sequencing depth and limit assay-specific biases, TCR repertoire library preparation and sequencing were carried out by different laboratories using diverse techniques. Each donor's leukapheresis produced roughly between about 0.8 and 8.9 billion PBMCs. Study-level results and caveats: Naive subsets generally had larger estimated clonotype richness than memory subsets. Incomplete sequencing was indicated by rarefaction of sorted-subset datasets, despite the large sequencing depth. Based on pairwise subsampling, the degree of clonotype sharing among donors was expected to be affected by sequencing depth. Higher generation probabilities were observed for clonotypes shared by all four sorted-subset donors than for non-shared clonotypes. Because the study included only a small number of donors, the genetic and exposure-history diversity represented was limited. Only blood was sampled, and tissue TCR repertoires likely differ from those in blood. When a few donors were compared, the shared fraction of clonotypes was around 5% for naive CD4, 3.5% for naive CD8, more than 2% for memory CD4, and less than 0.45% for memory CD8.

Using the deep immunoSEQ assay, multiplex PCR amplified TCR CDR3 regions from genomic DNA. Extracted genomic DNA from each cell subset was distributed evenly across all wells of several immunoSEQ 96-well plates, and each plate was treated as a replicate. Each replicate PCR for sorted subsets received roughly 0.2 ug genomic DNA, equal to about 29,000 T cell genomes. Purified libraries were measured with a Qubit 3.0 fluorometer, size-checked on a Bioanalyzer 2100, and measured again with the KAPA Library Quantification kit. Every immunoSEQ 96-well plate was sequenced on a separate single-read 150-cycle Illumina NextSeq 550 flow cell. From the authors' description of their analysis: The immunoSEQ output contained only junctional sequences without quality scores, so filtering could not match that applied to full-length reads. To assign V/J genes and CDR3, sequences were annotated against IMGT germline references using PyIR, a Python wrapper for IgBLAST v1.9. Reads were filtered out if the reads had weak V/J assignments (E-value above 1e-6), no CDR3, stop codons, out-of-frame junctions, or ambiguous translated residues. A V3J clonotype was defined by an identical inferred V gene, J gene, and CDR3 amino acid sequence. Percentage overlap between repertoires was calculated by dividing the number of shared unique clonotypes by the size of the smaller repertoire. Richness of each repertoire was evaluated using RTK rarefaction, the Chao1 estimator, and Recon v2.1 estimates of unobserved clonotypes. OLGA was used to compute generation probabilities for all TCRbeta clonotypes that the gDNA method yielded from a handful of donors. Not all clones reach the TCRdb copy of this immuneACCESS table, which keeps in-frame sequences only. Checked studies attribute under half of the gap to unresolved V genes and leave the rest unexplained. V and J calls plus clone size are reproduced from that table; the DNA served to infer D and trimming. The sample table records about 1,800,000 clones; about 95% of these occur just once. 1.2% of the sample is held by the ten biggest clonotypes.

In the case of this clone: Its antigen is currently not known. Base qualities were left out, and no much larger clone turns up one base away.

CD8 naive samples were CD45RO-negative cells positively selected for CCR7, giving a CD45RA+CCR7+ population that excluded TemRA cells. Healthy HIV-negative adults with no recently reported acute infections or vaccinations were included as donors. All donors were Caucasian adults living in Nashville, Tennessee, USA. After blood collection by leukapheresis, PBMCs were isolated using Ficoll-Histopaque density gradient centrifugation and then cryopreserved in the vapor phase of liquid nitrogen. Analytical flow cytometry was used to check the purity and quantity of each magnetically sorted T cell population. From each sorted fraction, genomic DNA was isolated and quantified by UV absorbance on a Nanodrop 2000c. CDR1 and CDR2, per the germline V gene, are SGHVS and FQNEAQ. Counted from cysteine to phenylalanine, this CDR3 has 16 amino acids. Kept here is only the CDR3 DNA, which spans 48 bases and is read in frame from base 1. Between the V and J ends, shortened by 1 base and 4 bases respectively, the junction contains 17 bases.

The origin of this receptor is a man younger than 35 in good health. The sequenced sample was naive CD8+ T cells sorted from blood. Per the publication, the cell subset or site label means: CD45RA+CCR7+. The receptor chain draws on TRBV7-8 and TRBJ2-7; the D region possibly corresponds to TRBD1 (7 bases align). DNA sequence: TGTGCCAGCAGCTTAGGAAGCGCAGGGGGGTTTTACGAGCAGTACTTC. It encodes CASSLGSAGGFYEQYF. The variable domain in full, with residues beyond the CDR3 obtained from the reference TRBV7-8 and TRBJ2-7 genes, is GAGVSQSPRYKVAKRGQDVALRCDPISGHVSLFWYQQALGQGPEFLTYFQNEAQLDKSGLPSDRFFAERPEGSVSTLKIQRTQQEDSAVYLCASSLGSAGGFYEQYFGPGTRLTVT.